This note documents a single T cell receptor beta chain sequence. This specimen comes from a study of TIL therapy for anti-PD-1-resistant metastatic lung cancer. Whole-study context: Tumor harvest preceded PD-1/PD-L1 blockade, followed by nivolumab treatment. Tumors carried a median 1.5 non-synonymous mutations per megabase.

Time point specified: pre-treatment sample, taken before nivolumab and TIL therapy. Adults with stage 4 NSCLC were enrolled in a phase I trial. This was the immunoSEQ v3 assay. The data were produced by immunoSEQ multiplex PCR, yet TCRdb's version contains in-frame clones alone and is incomplete. Of approximately 60,000 clones listed, roughly four fifths are singletons. The CDR3 extends over 14 amino acids. Germline values: CDR1 MDHEN, CDR2 SYDVKM. Trimming cost V 3 bases and J 3 bases; bases outside gene matches: 4. This TCR was sampled from a person aged 25 to 80 with non-small cell lung cancer. V and J are TRBV28 and TRBJ2-7; 8 bases map to TRBD2. Sequenced material: blood, taken at baseline. CDR3 protein: CASSLAGGVYEQYF. CDR3 DNA sequence: TGTGCCAGCAGTTTGGCGGGGGGTGTCTACGAGCAGTACTTC.